This T cell receptor (beta chain) derives from a study of T cell repertoires in cytomegalovirus infection. On the study more broadly: The public TCR beta signatures pointed to both CMV infection and matching HLA type.

TCRdb reanalysed the reads using MiXCR and keeps one entry per CDR3 protein. The repertoire consists of over 300,000 distinct CDR3 sequences, with 17% occurring once and the leading ten covering 12%. CDR1 is SGHTA and CDR2 is FQGNSA in the germline V gene. Trimming removed 5 bases at V and 0 bases at J, with 11 bases between. The CDR3 runs to 14 residues. This clonotype came up many times. The antigen is not known. Findings and caveats of the study: HLA-C-restricted TCR beta clonotypes specific for CMV led the ex vivo response. CMV carriers with the relevant HLA were identified by cumulative public TCR beta family frequency.

Specimen: PBMCs. V and J are TRBV7-2 and TRBJ2-7; the D gene is possibly TRBD1 (6 bases). This receptor was identified in a human donor in good health (CMV status not recorded). Some clones in this sample may be carry-over from other donors' samples. In nucleotides, the CDR3 is TGTGCCAGCAGCCCCTGGACAGACTCCTACGAGCAGTACTTC. It is translated as CASSPWTDSYEQYF.